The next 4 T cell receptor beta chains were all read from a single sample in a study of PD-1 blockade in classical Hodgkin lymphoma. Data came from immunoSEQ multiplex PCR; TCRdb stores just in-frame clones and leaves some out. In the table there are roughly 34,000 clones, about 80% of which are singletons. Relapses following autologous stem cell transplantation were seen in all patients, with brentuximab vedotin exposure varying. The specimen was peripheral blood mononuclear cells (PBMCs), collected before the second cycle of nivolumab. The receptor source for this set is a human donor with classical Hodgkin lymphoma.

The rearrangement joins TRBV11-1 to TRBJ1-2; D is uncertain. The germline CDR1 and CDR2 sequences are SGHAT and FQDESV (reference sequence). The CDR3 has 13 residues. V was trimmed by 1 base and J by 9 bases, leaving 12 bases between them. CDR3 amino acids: CASSLDFNSRYTF. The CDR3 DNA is TGTGCCAGCAGCTTAGACTTTAACAGTCGCTACACCTTC.

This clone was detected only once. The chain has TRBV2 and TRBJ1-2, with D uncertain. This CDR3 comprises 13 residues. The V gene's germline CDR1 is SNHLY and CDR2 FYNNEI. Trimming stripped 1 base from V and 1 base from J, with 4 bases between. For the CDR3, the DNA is TGTGCCAGCAGTGAAGGGATTAACTATGGCTACACCTTC. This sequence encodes CASSEGINYGYTF.

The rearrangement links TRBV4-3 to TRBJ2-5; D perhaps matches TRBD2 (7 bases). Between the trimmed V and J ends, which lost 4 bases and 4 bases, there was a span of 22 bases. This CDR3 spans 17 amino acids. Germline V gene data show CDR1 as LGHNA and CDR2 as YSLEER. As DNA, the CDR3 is TGCGCCAGCAGCCTGAGGGGGTGGGCGGGGGTTGCAGAGACCCAGTACTTC. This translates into CASSLRGWAGVAETQYF.

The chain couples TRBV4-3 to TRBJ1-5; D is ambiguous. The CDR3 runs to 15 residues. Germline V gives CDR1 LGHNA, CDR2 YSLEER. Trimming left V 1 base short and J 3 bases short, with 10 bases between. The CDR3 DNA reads TGCGCCAGCAGCCAAGCCCCCCCAGTCAATCAGCCCCAGCATTTT. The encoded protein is CASSQAPPVNQPQHF.